Listed below are T cell receptor beta chains from one sample, sequenced in a study of OX40 agonist ivuxolimab in advanced cancers. Sequencing was performed with immunoSEQ multiplex PCR; in TCRdb, only in-frame clones are kept and a portion is missing. The table includes fewer than 85,000 clones, approximately 86% detected once. The specimen was CD4+ or CD8+ T cells sorted from blood, collected in a trial of the OX40 agonist ivuxolimab. These receptors were taken from an adult with an advanced solid tumor such as melanoma, head and neck, liver or kidney cancer. Each CDR3 is given with its conserved first and last residue. The D gene is left open where the match is weak. Size tells how often a clone was seen (once, few, many) or the class of an expanded clone, and some rows leave it out.

-	TRBJ2-5	15	TRBV9	TRBD1	TGTGCCAGCAGTCTCACGGGACAGGGTAAAGAGACCCAGTACTTC	CASSLTGQGKETQYF
-	TRBJ2-7	15	TRBV11-2	TRBD2	TGTGCCAGCAGCTTGGTGGGGGGGGATCTGGAAGAGCAGTACTTC	CASSLVGGDLEEQYF
-	TRBJ2-2	15	TRBV7-2	-	TGTGCCAGCAGCGCCGGGGACGTTCGAGGCGGGGAGCTGTTTTTT	CASSAGDVRGGELFF
-	TRBJ2-5	11	TRBV20-1	-	TGCAGTGCCCGACCGCAAGAGACCCAGTACTTC	CSARPQETQYF
-	TRBJ2-2	15	TRBV11-2	-	TGTGCCAGCAGCAGACGGGCCTCCCCAACCGGGGAGCTGTTTTTT	CASSRRASPTGELFF
-	TRBJ1-1	12	TRBV29-1	-	TGCAGCGTGCAGGGGATCAACACTGAAGCTTTCTTT	CSVQGINTEAFF
-	TRBJ2-7	18	TRBV7-8	-	TGTGCCAGCAGCTTAGCCGGGGGGCGCCCGGATATGATATACGAGCAGTACTTC	CASSLAGGRPDMIYEQYF
-	TRBJ2-2	16	TRBV19	TRBD1	TGTGCCAGTAGTATTCGACAGGGGGCTGGAACCGGGGAGCTGTTTTTT	CASSIRQGAGTGELFF
-	TRBJ2-4	17	TRBV5-1	-	TGCGCCAGCAGCTTGGATGGGGTCCGAATAGCCAAAAACATTCAGTACTTC	CASSLDGVRIAKNIQYF
few	TRBJ2-3	13	TRBV19	TRBD2	TGTGCCAGTAGCTTGCGGGAGTCAGATACGCAGTATTTT	CASSLRESDTQYF
-	TRBJ1-2	15	TRBV5-6	-	TGTGCCAGCAGCTTGGGGTCCAGTGACAGACATCCGGACACCTTC	CASSLGSSDRHPDTF
-	TRBJ2-1	11	TRBV28	-	TGTGCCAGCAAGTCGACCTTTGAGCAGTTCTTC	CASKSTFEQFF
-	TRBJ2-1	15	TRBV6-5	TRBD1	TGTGCCAGCAGTTACAGGGACAGCTCCTACAATGAGCAGTTCTTC	CASSYRDSSYNEQFF
-	TRBJ2-1	11	TRBV7-2	-	TGTGCCAGCAGCTTGTTAAATGAGCAGTTCTTC	CASSLLNEQFF
-	TRBJ2-1	15	TRBV7-9	-	TGTGCCACTAGACGGAACCACGCCACCTACAATGAGCAGTTCTTC	CATRRNHATYNEQFF
once	TRBJ2-3	16	TRBV7-9	-	TGTGCCAGCAGCCACCGGGCGGGCCCTTCCACAGATACGCAGTATTTT	CASSHRAGPSTDTQYF
-	TRBJ2-1	16	TRBV7-3	TRBD2	TGTGCCAGCAGGGGCCGTAGCGGGAGCTCCTACAATGAGCAGTTCTTC	CASRGRSGSSYNEQFF
once	TRBJ2-1	16	TRBV27	TRBD2	TGTGCCAGCAGCATCCCGACTAGCGGGAGGGCGAATGAGCAGTTCTTC	CASSIPTSGRANEQFF
-	TRBJ2-3	17	TRBV7-6	-	TGTGCCAGCAGCCCCCAACTCGGCGGACGCCCTACAGATACGCAGTATTTT	CASSPQLGGRPTDTQYF
-	TRBJ2-4	13	TRBV19	-	TGTGCCAGTAGCCTGAGGGGGGAAAACATTCAGTACTTC	CASSLRGENIQYF
-	TRBJ1-5	15	TRBV19	TRBD1	TGTGCCAGTAGTATCAGGGGGGGGGACAATCAGCCCCAGCATTTT	CASSIRGGDNQPQHF
-	TRBJ1-1	15	TRBV19	TRBD1	TGTGCCAGTAGTGTGCCGACAGGGCAGGGCGCTGAAGCTTTCTTT	CASSVPTGQGAEAFF
-	TRBJ1-2	16	TRBV5-8	TRBD1	TGCGCCAGCAGCCAAGATTTTGGGGACAGGGTTATGGGCTACACCTTC	CASSQDFGDRVMGYTF
-	TRBJ2-1	15	TRBV5-1	TRBD2	TGCGCCAGCAGCAAACCGGGACTAGCTAACGATGAGCAGTTCTTC	CASSKPGLANDEQFF
-	TRBJ2-1	17	TRBV18	-	TGTGCCAGCTCACCTCTAGCCTTAGGGGGTTCCTACAATGAGCAGTTCTTC	CASSPLALGGSYNEQFF
-	TRBJ1-5	14	TRBV7-2	-	TGTGCCAGCAGCTCTTTTTATAGCAATCAGCCCCAGCATTTT	CASSSFYSNQPQHF